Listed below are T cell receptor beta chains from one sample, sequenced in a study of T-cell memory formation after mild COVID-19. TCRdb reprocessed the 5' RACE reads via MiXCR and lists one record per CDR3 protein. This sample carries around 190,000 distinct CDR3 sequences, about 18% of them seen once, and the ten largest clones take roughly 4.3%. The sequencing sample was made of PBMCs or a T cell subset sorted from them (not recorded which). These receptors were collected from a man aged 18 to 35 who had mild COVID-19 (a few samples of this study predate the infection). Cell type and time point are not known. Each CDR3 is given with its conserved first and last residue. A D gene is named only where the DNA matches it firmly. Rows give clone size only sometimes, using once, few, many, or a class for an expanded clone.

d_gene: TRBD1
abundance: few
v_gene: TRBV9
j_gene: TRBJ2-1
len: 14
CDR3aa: CASSEQGVNNEQFF
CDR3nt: TGTGCCAGCAGCGAGCAGGGGGTCAACAATGAGCAGTTCTTC

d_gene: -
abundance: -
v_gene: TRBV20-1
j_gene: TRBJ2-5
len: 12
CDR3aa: CSARAGAETQYF
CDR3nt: TGCAGTGCTAGAGCCGGGGCTGAGACCCAGTACTTC

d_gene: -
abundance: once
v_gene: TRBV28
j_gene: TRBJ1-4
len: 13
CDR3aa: CASSSGFLEKLFF
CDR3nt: TGTGCCAGCAGTTCAGGGTTCCTTGAAAAACTGTTTTTT

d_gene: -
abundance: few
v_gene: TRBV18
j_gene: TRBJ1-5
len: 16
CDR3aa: CASSPRPVSSNQPQHF
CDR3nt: TGTGCCAGCTCACCACGGCCAGTTAGTAGCAATCAGCCCCAGCATTTT

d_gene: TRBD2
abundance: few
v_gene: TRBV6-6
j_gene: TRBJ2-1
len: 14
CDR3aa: CASRIAGGPDEQFF
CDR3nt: TGTGCCAGCAGAATAGCGGGGGGGCCGGATGAGCAGTTCTTC

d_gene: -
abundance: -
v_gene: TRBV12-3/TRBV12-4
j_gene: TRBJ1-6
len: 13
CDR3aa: CASSLVRESPLHF
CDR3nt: TGTGCCAGCAGTTTGGTACGGGAATCACCCCTCCACTTT

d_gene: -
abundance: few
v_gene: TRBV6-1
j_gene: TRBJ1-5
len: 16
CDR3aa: CASSSPGGYSNQPQHF
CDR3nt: TGTGCCAGCAGTAGCCCTGGGGGATATAGCAATCAGCCCCAGCATTTT

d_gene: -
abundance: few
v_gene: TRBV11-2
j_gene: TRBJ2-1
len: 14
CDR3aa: CASSLGTLYNEQFF
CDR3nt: TGTGCCAGCAGCTTAGGAACGCTATACAATGAGCAGTTCTTC

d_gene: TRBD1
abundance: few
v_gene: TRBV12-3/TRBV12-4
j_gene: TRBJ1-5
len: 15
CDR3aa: CASSLGYTGAQPQHF
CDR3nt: TGTGCCAGCAGTTTAGGATATACAGGGGCTCAGCCCCAGCATTTT

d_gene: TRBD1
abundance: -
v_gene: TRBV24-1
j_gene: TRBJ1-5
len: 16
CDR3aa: CATSGKTGLDNQPQHF
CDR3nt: TGTGCCACCAGTGGCAAGACAGGGTTGGACAATCAGCCCCAGCATTTT

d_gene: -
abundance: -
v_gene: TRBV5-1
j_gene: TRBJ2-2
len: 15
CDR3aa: CASSTGTGNTGELFF
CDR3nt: TGCGCCAGTTCCACCGGGACTGGCAACACCGGGGAGCTGTTTTTT

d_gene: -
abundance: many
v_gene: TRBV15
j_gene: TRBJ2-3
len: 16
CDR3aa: CATSTGSGGLTDTQYF
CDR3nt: TGTGCCACCAGCACTGGGAGCGGAGGCCTCACAGATACGCAGTATTTT

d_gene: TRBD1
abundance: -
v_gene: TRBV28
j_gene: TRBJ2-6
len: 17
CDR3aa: CASEHGTGPSGANVLTF
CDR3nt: TGTGCCAGCGAACACGGGACAGGTCCTTCTGGGGCCAACGTCCTGACTTTC

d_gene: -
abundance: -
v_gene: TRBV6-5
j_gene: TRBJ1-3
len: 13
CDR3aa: CASSTPRGSTIYF
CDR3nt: TGTGCCAGCTCGACTCCTAGGGGAAGCACCATATATTTT

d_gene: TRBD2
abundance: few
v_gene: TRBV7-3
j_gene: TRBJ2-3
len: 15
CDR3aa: CASSPSGSSTDTQYF
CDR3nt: TGTGCCAGCAGCCCTAGCGGGTCGAGCACAGATACGCAGTATTTT

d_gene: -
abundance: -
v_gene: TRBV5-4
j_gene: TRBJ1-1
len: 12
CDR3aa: CASSENRAEAFF
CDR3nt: TGTGCCAGCAGCGAGAACAGGGCTGAAGCTTTCTTT

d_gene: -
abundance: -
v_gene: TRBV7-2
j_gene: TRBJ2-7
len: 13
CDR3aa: CASRQPSRYEQYF
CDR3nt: TGTGCCAGCAGGCAACCTTCTCGATACGAGCAGTACTTC

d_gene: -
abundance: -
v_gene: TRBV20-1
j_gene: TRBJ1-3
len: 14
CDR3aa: CSARPAGSGNTIYF
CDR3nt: TGCAGTGCCCGACCGGCAGGCTCTGGAAACACCATATATTTT

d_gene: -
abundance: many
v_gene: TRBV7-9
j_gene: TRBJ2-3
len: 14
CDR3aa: CASSLAQRGDTQYF
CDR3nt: TGTGCCAGCAGCTTAGCGCAGAGGGGAGATACGCAGTATTTT

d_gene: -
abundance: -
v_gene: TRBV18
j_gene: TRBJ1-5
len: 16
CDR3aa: CASSPTGTNSNQPQHF
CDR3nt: TGTGCCAGCTCACCAACAGGGACAAATAGCAATCAGCCCCAGCATTTT

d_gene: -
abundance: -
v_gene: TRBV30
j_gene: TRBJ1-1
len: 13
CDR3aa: CAWRGDGNAEAFF
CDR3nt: TGTGCCTGGAGGGGGGATGGAAACGCTGAAGCTTTCTTT

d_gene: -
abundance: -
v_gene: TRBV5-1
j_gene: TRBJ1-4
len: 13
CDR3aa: CASSLQTDEKLFF
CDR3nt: TGCGCCAGCAGCTTGCAGACAGACGAAAAACTGTTTTTT

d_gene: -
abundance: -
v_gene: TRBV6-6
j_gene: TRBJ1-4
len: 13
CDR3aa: CASRKGPNEKLFF
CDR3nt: TGTGCCAGCAGGAAAGGGCCGAATGAAAAACTGTTTTTT

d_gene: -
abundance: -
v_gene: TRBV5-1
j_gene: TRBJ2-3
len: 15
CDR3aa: CASSVDSTSTDTQYF
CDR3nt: TGCGCCAGCAGCGTTGACAGCACAAGTACAGATACGCAGTATTTT

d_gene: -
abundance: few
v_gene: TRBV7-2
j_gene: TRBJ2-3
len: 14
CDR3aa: CASSLVPVSDTQYF
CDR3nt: TGTGCCAGCAGCTTAGTCCCAGTCTCAGATACGCAGTATTTT

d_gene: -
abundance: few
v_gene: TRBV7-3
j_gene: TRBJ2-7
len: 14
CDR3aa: CASSWTGSSYEQYF
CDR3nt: TGTGCCAGCAGCTGGACGGGAAGCTCCTACGAGCAGTACTTC

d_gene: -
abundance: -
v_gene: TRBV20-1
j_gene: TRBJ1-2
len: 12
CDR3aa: CSAPDAGIGYTF
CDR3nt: TGCAGTGCTCCCGACGCGGGAATCGGCTACACCTTC